This T cell receptor (beta chain) stems from a study of regulatory T cells in long-lasting Graves disease. The time point was: newly diagnosed GD, antithyroid drugs for less than 3 months. Extracted RNA from PBMCs served as the source of the TCR library. Construction of TCR beta libraries relied on iRepertoire HTBI primers and on Arm-PCR targeting CDR3 regions. Each CDR3 protein gets one entry after TCRdb re-called the multiplex PCR reads with MiXCR. This sample carries around 360,000 distinct CDR3 sequences, roughly 16% of them seen once, and the ten largest clones take around 20%. This clonotype was counted only a few times. The V end lost 5 bases, the J end lost 4 bases, and 11 bases lay between the germline ends. This CDR3 has 13 residues. The germline V gene has CDR1 SEHNR and CDR2 FQNEAQ (reference sequence). The same data also contributed to another study, on T cells in Graves' hyperthyroidism and ophthalmopathy.

V and J are TRBV7-9 and TRBJ1-2; tentative D call: TRBD1 (6 bases). This sample comprised peripheral blood mononuclear cells (PBMCs), obtained at new diagnosis, from a patient treated with antithyroid drugs. The receptor comes from a young woman with Graves disease. CDR3 bases: TGTGCCAGCAGCAGGGACACCTCCTATGGCTACACCTTC. Its translation: CASSRDTSYGYTF.